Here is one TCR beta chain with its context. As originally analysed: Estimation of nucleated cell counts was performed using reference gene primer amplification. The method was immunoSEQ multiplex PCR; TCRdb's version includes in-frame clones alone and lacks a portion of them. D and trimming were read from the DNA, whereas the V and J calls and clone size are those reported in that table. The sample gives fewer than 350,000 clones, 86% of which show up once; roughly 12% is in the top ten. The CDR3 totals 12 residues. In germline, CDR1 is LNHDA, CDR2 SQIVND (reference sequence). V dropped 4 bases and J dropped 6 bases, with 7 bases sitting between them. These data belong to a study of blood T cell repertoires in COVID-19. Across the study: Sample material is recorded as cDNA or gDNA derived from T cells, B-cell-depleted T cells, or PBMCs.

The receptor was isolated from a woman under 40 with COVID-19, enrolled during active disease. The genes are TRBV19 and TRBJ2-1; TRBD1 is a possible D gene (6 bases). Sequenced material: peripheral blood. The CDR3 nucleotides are TGTGCCAGTAGTAACAGGGTCAATGAGCAGTTCTTC. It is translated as CASSNRVNEQFF.